This T cell receptor (beta chain) was sequenced during a study of cytomegalovirus exposure and HLA in healthy donors. Trimming stripped 1 base from V and 6 bases from J, with 11 bases between. This CDR3 contains 14 residues. Germline CDR1 SGHNT, CDR2 YYREEE (reference sequence). The study ran its PCR with 60 Vbeta and 13 Jbeta primers. Sequencing used immunoSEQ multiplex PCR; TCRdb keeps in-frame clones, though not all of them. The profile shows more than 200,000 clones, 83% of them singletons. V is TRBV5-4 and J is TRBJ2-1; D remains ambiguous. Sequenced sample: PBMCs. This sequence originates from a girl under 18 in good health and CMV-seronegative. The CDR3 region is CASSLSPSSNEQFF. The CDR3 DNA is TGTGCCAGCAGCTTGTCCCCGAGCTCCAATGAGCAGTTCTTC. The full variable domain, rest sourced from reference TRBV5-4 and TRBJ2-1, is ETGVTQSPTHLIKTRGQQVTLRCSSQSGHNTVSWYQQALGQGPQFIFQYYREEENGRGNFPPRFSGLQFPNYSSELNVNALELDDSALYLCASSLSPSSNEQFFGPGTRLTVL.